This entry lists 14 T cell receptor beta chains sequenced from one sample in a study of Ad26.COV2.S vaccination and SARS-CoV-2 variants. The sample's treatment: around 19 received Ad26.COV2.S at low or high dose, single or two shots; 5 received placebo; per-sample allocation not given. Sampling was done on day 63 after the first vaccine or placebo injection. The repertoire was sequenced with immunoSEQ multiplex PCR; TCRdb's copy has only in-frame clones and lacks some. The sample lists around 400,000 clones, approximately 90% seen once, with under 2% in the top ten. Sample: peripheral blood, taken in a trial of Ad26.COV2.S vaccine versus placebo. These receptors all stem from a person between 18 and 65 years old who received the Ad26.COV2.S COVID-19 vaccine or a placebo.

This chain links TRBV6-6 with TRBJ2-7, with 8 positions matching TRBD1. This CDR3 is built from 16 residues. Germline CDR1 is MNHNY and CDR2 is SVGAGI (reference sequence). The junction had 11 bases not matched to a gene; V was cut back by 5 bases and J by 2 bases. This chain's CDR3 is CASSHLTGALAYEQYF. DNA for the CDR3: TGTGCCAGCAGTCACCTGACAGGGGCCCTCGCCTACGAGCAGTACTTC.

V and J are TRBV7-2 and TRBJ2-7, with a possible D match to TRBD2 (6 bases). V lost 0 bases and J 3 bases, leaving 15 bases between the germline ends. CDR3 length equals 16 residues. Germline lookup yields CDR1 SGHTA and CDR2 FQGNSA. This CDR3 reads CASSLASGATSYEQYF. The CDR3 nucleotides are TGTGCCAGCAGCTTAGCGTCCGGGGCGACTAGCTACGAGCAGTACTTC.

This chain links TRBV4-2 with TRBJ2-2, with 7 bases fitting TRBD2. Germline trimming cut 4 bases from V and 4 bases from J; bases unmatched to any gene: 3. Germline V gene sequence: CDR1 LGHNA, CDR2 YNFKEQ. This CDR3 has 14 residues. CDR3 sequence: CASSPRTSTGELFF. CDR3 bases: TGTGCCAGCAGCCCGAGGACTAGCACCGGGGAGCTGTTTTTT.

The sample holds a few counts of this clone. This chain uses TRBV19 with TRBJ1-2, with D hard to call. The CDR3 has 15 amino acids. V was clipped by 4 bases and J by 1 base, with 13 bases between them. Germline V gene sequence: CDR1 LNHDA, CDR2 SQIVND (reference sequence). The CDR3 nucleotides are TGTGCCAGTAGTACCCGCGTTTCGGGTAACTATGGCTACACCTTC. Amino acids: CASSTRVSGNYGYTF.

This rearrangement joins TRBV7-9 to TRBJ1-3, with D hard to call. Looked up from germline, CDR1 is SEHNR and CDR2 is FQNEAQ (reference sequence). V gave up 5 bases and J gave up 0 bases, with 8 bases separating them. This CDR3 has 14 amino acids. CDR3 sequence: CASSQQNSGNTIYF. The CDR3 DNA reads as TGTGCCAGCAGCCAACAGAACTCTGGAAACACCATATATTTT.

The J gene is TRBJ2-3, the V gene TRBV7-9, with 8 bases lining up with TRBD2. CDR1 SEHNR and CDR2 FQNEAQ come from the germline V gene (reference sequence). The CDR3 has 17 residues. V was pared by 5 bases and J by 2 bases, with 12 bases of the junction left unmatched. CDR3 sequence (DNA): TGTGCCAGCAGCCAAACCGGGACTAGGGATTTCACAGATACGCAGTATTTT. Translating it yields CASSQTGTRDFTDTQYF.

V gene TRBV7-3 combines with J gene TRBJ1-1; 9 nucleotides line up with TRBD1. This CDR3 spans 17 amino acids. The J segment lost 6 bases and the V segment lost 1 base, leaving 12 bases of the junction unmatched. Germline V gene sequence: CDR1 SGHTA, CDR2 FQGTGA. This CDR3 is CASSLIAGQGFGAEAFF. DNA of the CDR3: TGTGCCAGCAGCTTAATAGCTGGACAGGGGTTTGGAGCTGAAGCTTTCTTT.

This clone was recorded once. The rearrangement uses TRBV21-1 and TRBJ2-7. TRBV21-1 is a listed pseudogene. The CDR3 contains 19 residues. CDR3 amino acids: CASSKLNENQMDGTYEQYF. The CDR3 DNA sequence: TGTGCCAGCAGCAAATTAAATGAAAATCAGATGGACGGAACCTACGAGCAGTACTTC.

This sequence joins TRBV27 and TRBJ2-1; D is ambiguous. Trimming pared 3 bases from V and 4 bases from J, leaving 7 bases between. The CDR3 is 13 residues long. Germline lookup yields CDR1 MNHEY and CDR2 SMNVEV (reference sequence). The CDR3 DNA reads as TGTGCCAGCAGTTTGGGGTGGTACAATGAGCAGTTCTTC. Its translation is CASSLGWYNEQFF.

CDR3 DNA: TGCAGCGTAATGACATACTCTGGAAACACCATATATTTT. It specifies CSVMTYSGNTIYF. The chain links TRBV29-1 to TRBJ1-3, with D uncertain. The CDR3 runs 13 residues. Trimming cost V 6 bases and J 0 bases, with 9 bases left between them. The germline gives CDR1 SQVTM, CDR2 ANQGSEA. Using reference TRBV29-1 and TRBJ1-3 for the parts outside the CDR3, the full variable domain is SAVISQKPSRDICQRGTSLTIQCQVDSQVTMMFWYRQQPGQSLTLIATANQGSEATYESGFVIDKFPISRPNLTFSTLTVSNMSPEDSSIYLCSVMTYSGNTIYFGEGSWLTVV.

V usage is TRBV7-8 and J usage is TRBJ1-6; D might be TRBD1 (5 bases). The CDR3 consists of 14 residues. V was pared by 6 bases and J by 7 bases, with 13 bases between. CDR1 and CDR2 (germline): SGHVS, FQNEAQ. CDR3 loop: CASRTDRGNSPLHF. The DNA for the CDR3 is TGTGCCAGCAGAACAGACAGAGGGAATTCACCCCTCCACTTT.

The rearrangement uses TRBV30 and TRBJ2-7; D tentatively fits TRBD1 or TRBD2 (6 bases each). Germline CDR1 reads GTSNPN; CDR2 reads SVGIG (reference sequence). Trimming left V 0 bases short and J 4 bases short, with 16 bases between. The CDR3 totals 15 residues. DNA for the CDR3: TGTGCCTGGAGTGTACGGGGGCTGTTGCTTTACGAGCAGTACTTC. Its protein product is CAWSVRGLLLYEQYF. Full variable domain (outside the CDR3, taken from reference TRBV30 and TRBJ2-7): SQTIHQWPATLVQPVGSPLSLECTVEGTSNPNLYWYRQAAGRGLQLLFYSVGIGQISSEVPQNLSASRPQDRQFILSSKKLLLSDSGFYLCAWSVRGLLLYEQYFGPGTRLTVT.

The chain carries TRBV28 and TRBJ2-2, with 10 nucleotides matching TRBD1. The CDR3 is 16 residues long. J lost 6 bases, V lost 6 bases, and 10 bases had no gene match. Germline CDR1 reads MDHEN; CDR2 reads SYDVKM. DNA for the CDR3: TGTGCCAGCAGCCAAGACAGGGGGCGTCTTGCCGGGGAGCTGTTTTTT. Translation: CASSQDRGRLAGELFF.

The chain joins TRBV28 to TRBJ2-5, with 12 bases that match TRBD2. Germline lookup yields CDR1 MDHEN and CDR2 SYDVKM. The V segment lost 5 bases and the J segment 2 bases; nucleotides outside the gene matches: 3. The CDR3 totals 15 residues. The CDR3 bases are TGTGCCAGCAGTCTAGCGGGAGGGTCTCAAGAGACCCAGTACTTC. Its translation is CASSLAGGSQETQYF.